Shown below are 8 T cell receptor beta chains from a single sample sequenced in a study of T cell repertoires in cytomegalovirus infection. MiXCR, run by TCRdb on the reads, gives a single entry per CDR3 protein. The data contain some 900,000 distinct CDR3 sequences, approximately 29% of them singletons. No antigens are known for them. The material sequenced was cultured CD8+ T cells from PBMCs, taken from culture after CMV antigen stimulation. The source of these receptors is a human donor in good health (CMV status not recorded). Some clones in this sample may be carry-over from other donors' samples.

The chain links TRBV2 to TRBJ1-5, with TRBD1 matching over 8 bases. This CDR3 spans 15 amino acids. Germline loops: CDR1 SNHLY, CDR2 FYNNEI. Trimming took 6 bases from V and 9 from J; bases not matched to a gene: 13. The CDR3 protein is CASRPEGDRSWPQHF. CDR3 in DNA: TGTGCCAGCAGACCGGAAGGGGACAGGAGCTGGCCCCAGCATTTT.

This chain uses TRBV28 with TRBJ1-4, with a possible D match to TRBD1 (5 bases). With 10 bases removed from V and 5 bases from J, the gap between germline ends came to 20 bases. The germline V gene has CDR1 MDHEN and CDR2 SYDVKM. The CDR3 is 15 amino acids. The CDR3 bases are TGTGCCACATGGGGGTTTACGACGGGAAATGAAAAACTGTTTTTT. It codes for CATWGFTTGNEKLFF.

The V gene is TRBV19, the J gene TRBJ2-7; D call uncertain. Germline CDR1 and CDR2: LNHDA and SQIVND (reference sequence). V was cut by 3 bases and J by 4 bases, with 7 bases left in between. The CDR3 extends over 12 amino acids. This chain's CDR3 is CASSMNSYEQYF. In nucleotides, the CDR3 is TGTGCCAGTAGTATGAACTCGTACGAGCAGTACTTC.

Notes on this clonotype: The junction differs from germline at one of its ends, possibly a read error. The chain joins TRBV28 to TRBJ2-4; D ambiguous. This CDR3 is 14 amino acids long. CDR1 is MDHEN, CDR2 SYDVKM, per germline. CDR3 protein: CDSSGAPAKNIQYF. CDR3 coding DNA: TGTGACAGCTCGGGCGCTCCGGCCAAAAACATTCAGTACTTC.

V and J are TRBV3-1 and TRBJ2-7; 8 nucleotides line up with TRBD1. Trimming removed 4 bases from V and 6 bases from J; junction bases left unmatched: 8. This CDR3 has 14 amino acids. CDR1 is LGHDT and CDR2 is YNNKEL in the germline V gene (reference sequence). The chain's CDR3 is CASSPRTGSGEQYF. CDR3 DNA sequence: TGTGCCAGCAGCCCAAGGACAGGGTCGGGCGAGCAGTACTTC.

With regard to this clonotype: At one boundary the junction diverges from the germline segment, which might be a read error. V gene TRBV27 combines with J gene TRBJ2-7; 10 bases fit TRBD1. Germline V lookup: CDR1 MNHEY, CDR2 SMNVEV (reference sequence). The length of the CDR3 is 13 residues. CDR3 sequence reads: CVSSAGQGTEQYF. DNA for the CDR3: TGTGTCAGCAGTGCGGGACAGGGGACCGAGCAGTACTTC.

V gene TRBV7-9 combines with J gene TRBJ1-6; D gene uncertain. Germline V lookup: CDR1 SEHNR, CDR2 FQNEAQ (reference sequence). Trimming shortened V by 5 bases and J by 0 bases, and 11 bases separated the two germline ends. CDR3 length equals 16 residues. CDR3: CASSLKAPSYNSPLHF. The CDR3 region has the DNA TGTGCCAGCAGCCTAAAGGCCCCCTCCTATAATTCACCCCTCCACTTT. The variable domain in full, completed from reference TRBV7-9 and TRBJ1-6, reads DTGVSQNPRHKITKRGQNVTFRCDPISEHNRLYWYRQTLGQGPEFLTYFQNEAQLEKSRLLSDRFSAERPKGSFSTLEIQRTEQGDSAMYLCASSLKAPSYNSPLHFGNGTRLTVT.

In its sample, this clonotype was seen once. J is TRBJ1-2 and V is TRBV2; tentative D call: TRBD1 (6 bases). The length of the CDR3 is 12 residues. Trimming stripped 7 bases from V and 5 bases from J, with 11 bases between. CDR1 and CDR2 from the germline V gene are SNHLY and FYNNEI. CDR3 residues: CASKGGRYGYTF. The CDR3 nucleotides are TGTGCCAGCAAGGGGGGGAGGTATGGCTACACCTTC.